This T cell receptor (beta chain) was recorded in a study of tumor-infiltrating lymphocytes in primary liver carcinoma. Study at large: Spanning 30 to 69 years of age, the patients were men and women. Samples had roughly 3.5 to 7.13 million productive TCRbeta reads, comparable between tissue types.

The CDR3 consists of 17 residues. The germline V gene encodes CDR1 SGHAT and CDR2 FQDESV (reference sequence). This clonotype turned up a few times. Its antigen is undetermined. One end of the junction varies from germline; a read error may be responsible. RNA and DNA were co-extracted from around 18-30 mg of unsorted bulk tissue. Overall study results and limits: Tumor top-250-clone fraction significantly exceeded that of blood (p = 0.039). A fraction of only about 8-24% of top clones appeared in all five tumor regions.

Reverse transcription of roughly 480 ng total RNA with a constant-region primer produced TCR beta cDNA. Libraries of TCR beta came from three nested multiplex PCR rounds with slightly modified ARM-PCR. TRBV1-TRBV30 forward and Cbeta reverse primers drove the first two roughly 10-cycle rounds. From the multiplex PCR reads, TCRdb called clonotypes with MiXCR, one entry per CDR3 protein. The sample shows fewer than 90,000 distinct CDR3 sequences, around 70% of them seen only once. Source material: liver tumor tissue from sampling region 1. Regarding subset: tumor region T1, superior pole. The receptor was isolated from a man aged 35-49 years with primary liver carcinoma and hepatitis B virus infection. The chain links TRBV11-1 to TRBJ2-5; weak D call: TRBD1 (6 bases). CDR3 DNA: TGTGCCAGCAGCATAGTAAAAGGCGGACAGCTCCACGGGACCCAGCACTTC. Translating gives CASSIVKGGQLHGTQHF.